This T cell receptor (beta chain) was documented in a study of shared clonotypes between healthy human individuals. The protocol was immunoSEQ multiplex PCR, while the TCRdb copy is restricted to in-frame clones and leaves out a portion. Of 300,000 to 400,000 clones listed, about nine tenths are singletons. Sequencing input: memory CD8+ T cells sorted from blood. Regarding subset: CD45RO+ cells pooled with CCR7-negative TemRA cells. The clonotype was recovered from a young man in good health.

CDR3 bases: TGTGCCAGCAGCTTAATTCCAGGGGACACAGATACGCAGTATTTT. Translation: CASSLIPGDTDTQYF. The gene calls are TRBV7-6 and TRBJ2-3; D is perhaps TRBD1 (6 bases). From germline, CDR1 is SGHVS and CDR2 FNYEAQ. The CDR3 extends over 15 amino acids. Trimming cost V 2 bases and J 2 bases, with 11 bases left between them. The full variable domain, its missing parts supplied by reference TRBV7-6 and TRBJ2-3, is GAGVSQSPRYKVTKRGQDVALRCDPISGHVSLYWYRQALGQGPEFLTYFNYEAQQDKSGLPNDRFSAERPEGSISTLTIQRTEQRDSAMYRCASSLIPGDTDTQYFGPGTRLTVL.